A selection of T cell receptor beta chains follows, all from one sample in a study of blood T cell repertoires in COVID-19. Only in-frame clones appear in the TCRdb table, and some are missing; sequencing was by immunoSEQ multiplex PCR. The repertoire holds about 130,000 clones, with 70% to 85% as singletons. Sequencing was carried out using peripheral blood. All receptors derive from a woman in her fifties or sixties with acute or convalescent COVID-19. Each CDR3 is given with its conserved first and last residue. A D gene is named only where the DNA matches it firmly. Only part of the rows carry a size: once, few, many, or a class if the clone is expanded.

v_call: TRBV7-8; j_call: TRBJ1-5; clone_size: -; d_call: TRBD1; cdr3_aa: CASSFGRDSNRYHQPQHF; cdr3_nt: TGTGCCAGCAGCTTCGGCCGGGACAGTAATCGCTATCATCAGCCCCAGCATTTT
v_call: TRBV15; j_call: TRBJ2-5; clone_size: -; d_call: -; cdr3_aa: CATSRVGVETQYF; cdr3_nt: TGTGCCACCAGCAGAGTAGGGGTCGAGACCCAGTACTTC
v_call: TRBV24-1; j_call: TRBJ2-2; clone_size: -; d_call: TRBD1; cdr3_aa: CATSVEKGAGELFF; cdr3_nt: TGTGCCACCAGTGTGGAGAAGGGGGCGGGGGAGCTGTTTTTT
v_call: TRBV5-4; j_call: TRBJ1-2; clone_size: -; d_call: -; cdr3_aa: CASSRAGEVGYGYTF; cdr3_nt: TGTGCCAGCAGTAGAGCGGGGGAGGTGGGCTATGGCTACACCTTC
v_call: TRBV7-8; j_call: TRBJ1-4; clone_size: few; d_call: -; cdr3_aa: CASSLSSTNNEKLFF; cdr3_nt: TGTGCCAGCAGTCTAAGTTCCACCAACAATGAAAAACTGTTTTTT
v_call: TRBV7-3; j_call: TRBJ2-5; clone_size: -; d_call: -; cdr3_aa: CASSQSTVQETQYF; cdr3_nt: TGTGCCAGCAGCCAGTCGACAGTCCAAGAGACCCAGTACTTC
v_call: TRBV6-6; j_call: TRBJ1-1; clone_size: -; d_call: -; cdr3_aa: CASRNRVSTEAFF; cdr3_nt: TGTGCCAGCAGAAACAGGGTGTCCACTGAAGCTTTCTTT
v_call: TRBV7-9; j_call: TRBJ2-2; clone_size: few; d_call: -; cdr3_aa: CASSSYGELFF; cdr3_nt: TGTGCCAGCAGCTCGTACGGGGAGCTGTTTTTT
v_call: TRBV6-5; j_call: TRBJ1-2; clone_size: -; d_call: -; cdr3_aa: CASRAPGGSYGYTF; cdr3_nt: TGTGCCAGCAGAGCCCCGGGGGGGTCCTACGGCTACACCTTC
v_call: TRBV13; j_call: TRBJ1-2; clone_size: -; d_call: TRBD1; cdr3_aa: CASSLGQGNYGYTF; cdr3_nt: TGTGCCAGCAGCCTTGGACAGGGCAACTATGGCTACACCTTC
v_call: TRBV6-5; j_call: TRBJ1-1; clone_size: -; d_call: -; cdr3_aa: CASRSGNGGTEAFF; cdr3_nt: TGTGCCAGCAGGTCAGGGAACGGGGGCACTGAAGCTTTCTTT
v_call: TRBV6-1; j_call: TRBJ1-5; clone_size: -; d_call: -; cdr3_aa: CASSTYSSNQPQHF; cdr3_nt: TGTGCCAGCAGTACTTATTCTAGCAATCAGCCCCAGCATTTT
v_call: TRBV7-8; j_call: TRBJ1-4; clone_size: -; d_call: TRBD1; cdr3_aa: CASSLVDRGNEKLFF; cdr3_nt: TGTGCCAGCAGCTTAGTGGACAGGGGTAATGAAAAACTGTTTTTT
v_call: TRBV19; j_call: TRBJ1-2; clone_size: -; d_call: -; cdr3_aa: CASSPRGSYGYTF; cdr3_nt: TGTGCCAGTAGTCCCCGGGGGAGCTATGGCTACACCTTC
v_call: TRBV19; j_call: TRBJ1-1; clone_size: -; d_call: TRBD1; cdr3_aa: CASSRGQALEAFF; cdr3_nt: TGTGCCAGTAGTAGGGGACAGGCCCTTGAAGCTTTCTTT
v_call: TRBV6-2/TRBV6-3; j_call: TRBJ1-5; clone_size: -; d_call: TRBD1; cdr3_aa: CASSYSQPGQGRNQPQHF; cdr3_nt: TGTGCCAGCAGTTACTCGCAACCGGGACAGGGACGCAATCAGCCCCAGCATTTT
v_call: TRBV5-4; j_call: TRBJ2-1; clone_size: -; d_call: -; cdr3_aa: CASSLGAATNEQFF; cdr3_nt: TGTGCCAGCAGCTTGGGGGCAGCAACGAATGAGCAGTTCTTC
v_call: TRBV4-1; j_call: TRBJ1-2; clone_size: -; d_call: -; cdr3_aa: CASSQVTRGPYTF; cdr3_nt: TGCGCCAGCAGCCAAGTTACCAGGGGTCCCTACACCTTC
v_call: TRBV21-1; j_call: TRBJ2-3; clone_size: few; d_call: -; cdr3_aa: CASSSISWGLTGNTDTQYF; cdr3_nt: TGTGCCAGCAGCTCGATATCATGGGGCCTGACAGGGAACACAGATACGCAGTATTTT
v_call: TRBV28; j_call: TRBJ2-1; clone_size: -; d_call: TRBD2; cdr3_aa: CASSSPSAGGSYNEQFF; cdr3_nt: TGTGCCAGCAGTTCCCCTTCGGCGGGGGGCTCCTACAATGAGCAGTTCTTC
v_call: TRBV19; j_call: TRBJ2-7; clone_size: once; d_call: -; cdr3_aa: CASRGASGSSYEQYF; cdr3_nt: TGTGCCAGTAGGGGAGCCTCGGGTAGCTCCTACGAGCAGTACTTC
v_call: TRBV3-1/TRBV3-2; j_call: TRBJ1-2; clone_size: -; d_call: -; cdr3_aa: CASSQTLAGQRGYTF; cdr3_nt: TGTGCCAGCAGCCAAACCCTCGCGGGGCAGCGAGGCTACACCTTC
v_call: TRBV5-1; j_call: TRBJ2-1; clone_size: -; d_call: -; cdr3_aa: CASSPQPENEQFF; cdr3_nt: TGCGCCAGCAGCCCCCAACCGGAGAATGAGCAGTTCTTC
v_call: TRBV27; j_call: TRBJ1-4; clone_size: once; d_call: TRBD1; cdr3_aa: CASSGDRPDEKLFF; cdr3_nt: TGTGCCAGCAGTGGGGACAGGCCTGATGAAAAACTGTTTTTT
v_call: TRBV6-1; j_call: TRBJ1-3; clone_size: medium-sized; d_call: -; cdr3_aa: CASSEAGYSGNTIYF; cdr3_nt: TGTGCCAGCAGTGAAGCGGGCTATTCTGGAAACACCATATATTTT
v_call: TRBV24-1; j_call: TRBJ1-3; clone_size: -; d_call: -; cdr3_aa: CATPHCENTIYF; cdr3_nt: TGTGCCACCCCCCACTGCGAAAACACCATATATTTT
v_call: TRBV3-1/TRBV3-2; j_call: TRBJ2-5; clone_size: -; d_call: TRBD2; cdr3_aa: CASSQSLAGGGETQYF; cdr3_nt: TGTGCCAGCAGCCAATCGCTAGCGGGGGGTGGTGAGACCCAGTACTTC
v_call: TRBV29-1; j_call: TRBJ1-2; clone_size: once; d_call: TRBD1; cdr3_aa: CSVGSGTGVEGYTF; cdr3_nt: TGCAGCGTGGGCTCCGGGACAGGCGTAGAGGGCTACACCTTC
v_call: TRBV2; j_call: TRBJ1-6; clone_size: -; d_call: TRBD1; cdr3_aa: CASSLSGTGTPYNSPLHF; cdr3_nt: TGTGCCAGCAGTCTGTCCGGGACAGGGACCCCTTATAATTCACCCCTCCACTTT
v_call: TRBV7-9; j_call: TRBJ1-1; clone_size: -; d_call: -; cdr3_aa: CASSIQENTEAFF; cdr3_nt: TGTGCCAGCAGCATCCAGGAGAACACTGAAGCTTTCTTT
v_call: TRBV5-4; j_call: TRBJ1-2; clone_size: few; d_call: TRBD1; cdr3_aa: CASSSPGQLYGYTF; cdr3_nt: TGTGCCAGCAGCTCCCCGGGACAGCTCTATGGCTACACCTTC
v_call: TRBV6-4; j_call: TRBJ2-2; clone_size: -; d_call: -; cdr3_aa: CASRPGLNTGELFF; cdr3_nt: TGTGCCAGCAGACCGGGATTGAACACCGGGGAGCTGTTTTTT
v_call: TRBV5-1; j_call: TRBJ2-5; clone_size: -; d_call: -; cdr3_aa: CASSLAINQETQYF; cdr3_nt: TGCGCCAGCAGCTTGGCCATCAACCAAGAGACCCAGTACTTC
v_call: TRBV30; j_call: TRBJ1-2; clone_size: -; d_call: -; cdr3_aa: CAWSPRTPSYGYTF; cdr3_nt: TGTGCCTGGAGTCCCCGGACACCCAGCTATGGCTACACCTTC
v_call: TRBV3-1/TRBV3-2; j_call: TRBJ2-1; clone_size: -; d_call: TRBD2; cdr3_aa: CASSHLAGGQNEQFF; cdr3_nt: TGTGCCAGCAGCCATCTAGCGGGGGGGCAAAATGAGCAGTTCTTC
v_call: TRBV12-3/TRBV12-4; j_call: TRBJ1-1; clone_size: -; d_call: -; cdr3_aa: CASRQVTNTEAFF; cdr3_nt: TGTGCCAGCCGACAGGTGACGAACACTGAAGCTTTCTTT
v_call: TRBV28; j_call: TRBJ1-3; clone_size: -; d_call: TRBD1; cdr3_aa: CASSGPGQTGNTIYF; cdr3_nt: TGTGCCAGCAGTGGTCCGGGACAGACTGGAAACACCATATATTTT
v_call: TRBV24-1; j_call: TRBJ1-5; clone_size: -; d_call: TRBD1; cdr3_aa: CATSDSGQLSQPQHF; cdr3_nt: TGTGCCACCAGTGATTCGGGACAGCTCAGTCAGCCCCAGCATTTT
v_call: TRBV5-6; j_call: TRBJ1-6; clone_size: -; d_call: -; cdr3_aa: CASSLRGVNSPLHF; cdr3_nt: TGTGCCAGCAGCCTCAGGGGAGTTAATTCACCCCTCCACTTT
v_call: TRBV9; j_call: TRBJ2-1; clone_size: -; d_call: TRBD2; cdr3_aa: CASSAPGTSGYNEQFF; cdr3_nt: TGTGCCAGCAGCGCCCCCGGGACTAGCGGATACAATGAGCAGTTCTTC
v_call: TRBV18; j_call: TRBJ2-1; clone_size: -; d_call: TRBD1; cdr3_aa: CASSPKDRASNEQFF; cdr3_nt: TGTGCCAGCTCACCAAAGGACAGGGCGAGCAATGAGCAGTTCTTC
v_call: TRBV6-1; j_call: TRBJ2-1; clone_size: -; d_call: -; cdr3_aa: CASSELRGGNNEQFF; cdr3_nt: TGTGCCAGCAGTGAGTTGAGGGGGGGTAACAATGAGCAGTTCTTC
v_call: TRBV27; j_call: TRBJ1-1; clone_size: -; d_call: TRBD1; cdr3_aa: CASRRTGSPSDVRGEAFF; cdr3_nt: TGTGCCAGCCGTAGGACAGGGTCCCCATCAGACGTACGAGGCGAAGCTTTCTTT
v_call: TRBV30; j_call: TRBJ2-3; clone_size: -; d_call: -; cdr3_aa: CAWRAMGPDTQYF; cdr3_nt: TGTGCCTGGAGGGCCATGGGCCCAGATACGCAGTATTTT
v_call: TRBV5-4; j_call: TRBJ1-2; clone_size: -; d_call: -; cdr3_aa: CASSAADYGYTF; cdr3_nt: TGTGCCAGCAGCGCCGCGGACTATGGCTACACCTTC
v_call: TRBV15; j_call: TRBJ1-1; clone_size: -; d_call: -; cdr3_aa: CATSRDRGLMNTEAFF; cdr3_nt: TGTGCCACCAGCAGAGATAGGGGTCTCATGAACACTGAAGCTTTCTTT
v_call: TRBV12-5; j_call: TRBJ2-2; clone_size: -; d_call: -; cdr3_aa: CASGLFRYPGRSNTGELFF; cdr3_nt: TGTGCTAGTGGTTTGTTCCGCTATCCAGGCAGGTCGAACACCGGGGAGCTGTTTTTT
v_call: TRBV7-8; j_call: TRBJ1-5; clone_size: -; d_call: -; cdr3_aa: CASSLGFWGLNQPQHF; cdr3_nt: TGTGCCAGCAGCTTAGGGTTCTGGGGGCTCAATCAGCCCCAGCATTTT